These T cell receptor beta chains were read from a single sample in a study of CD8 T cells in Susac syndrome. TCRdb redid the calling of the immunoSEQ multiplex PCR reads with MiXCR, one entry per CDR3 protein. The sample lists some 250,000 distinct CDR3 sequences, 90% to 96% seen once, with approximately 0.094% in the top ten. Sequencing was done on a sample of CD4+ T cells from PBMCs. Receptor source: a human donor with Susac syndrome. The conserved cysteine and the conserved F or W are not part of the CDR3 here. The D gene is left open where the match is weak.

TRBV20-1	TRBJ1-2	NA	SARFPPTGGYGYT
TRBV7-2	TRBJ2-1	NA	ASSSDGLRYNEQF
TRBV12-3/TRBV12-4	TRBJ2-1	NA	ASAFGYGSFNEQF
TRBV7-3	TRBJ2-5	TRBD2	ASSRTGTAGGTQY
TRBV12-3/TRBV12-4	TRBJ1-1	TRBD1	ASRGTGPITFEAF
TRBV20-1	TRBJ2-3	TRBD1	SARSGQNTDTQY
TRBV29-1	TRBJ2-3	TRBD2	SVERLAGGETDTQY
TRBV20-1	TRBJ1-5	NA	SARGTEHGPQH
TRBV7-2	TRBJ1-2	NA	ASSLLRKGPYGYT
TRBV29-1	TRBJ2-7	TRBD2	SSGEGYEQY
TRBV29-1	TRBJ2-5	NA	SVARALRNQETQY
TRBV30	TRBJ1-1	NA	AWSVMVSGTEAF
TRBV7-3	TRBJ2-3	NA	ASSLSGLSTDTQY
TRBV5-4	TRBJ2-6	NA	ASSPQFSGANVLT
TRBV20-1	TRBJ2-7	TRBD2	SARDGTSGAYEQY
TRBV7-9	TRBJ2-7	TRBD1	ASNDRGHLNEQY
TRBV7-6	TRBJ2-1	NA	ASSLTAPSSYNEQF
TRBV20-1	TRBJ1-5	NA	SASNRNQGGQPQH
TRBV9	TRBJ1-2	TRBD1	ASSDAGTGVRGYT
TRBV11-2	TRBJ2-7	TRBD1	ASRYPGQGPEQY
TRBV28	TRBJ2-7	NA	ASSWGGVRSEQY
TRBV29-1	TRBJ2-1	NA	NGRGSYNEQF
TRBV7-3	TRBJ2-7	TRBD2	ASSPIAGLANEQY
TRBV28	TRBJ2-7	TRBD1	ASSSGQGMYEQY
TRBV25-1	TRBJ2-7	TRBD2	ASSAGRAYEQY
TRBV20-1	TRBJ2-5	TRBD2	SAAFGTSIQETQY
TRBV2	TRBJ2-1	NA	ASSFVRAEQF
TRBV12-3/TRBV12-4	TRBJ2-3	TRBD1	ASSFPTDRVQADTQY
TRBV29-1	TRBJ2-3	NA	SADQGTDTQY
TRBV30	TRBJ1-2	TRBD1	AWSFLGGAGGYT
TRBV5-1	TRBJ2-7	NA	ASSLEEGTKY
TRBV20-1	TRBJ1-3	TRBD1	SIQGPGNTIY
TRBV30	TRBJ2-5	TRBD1	AWSGQGLETQY